This TCR beta chain was profiled in a study of T-cell reconstitution after alpha-beta-depleted transplantation in children. Study-wide points: It was reported that alpha-beta T cells came from several hundred expanded graft clones (about two months after transplant). The study traced high day-60 TCRbeta diversity in some patients to surviving recipient T cells and thymic progenitors. One year post-transplant, T-cell counts and diversity were largely derived from T cells produced anew.

This clonotype came up many times. Its target is not known. The CDR3 covers 11 residues. The germline CDR1 and CDR2 sequences are DFQATT and SNEGSKA (reference sequence). Trimming removed 0 bases from V and 12 bases from J, with 9 bases in between. Library preparation (for TCRbeta) was performed with unique molecular identifiers. TCRdb passed the PCR reads through MiXCR, listing each CDR3 protein once. There are around 270,000 distinct CDR3 sequences in the sample; about 7.3% occur only once, and about 8.2% lies in the top ten. This sequence joins TRBV20-1 and TRBJ1-5, with D uncertain. The material sequenced was peripheral blood, taken 360 days after TCRalphabeta/CD19-depleted stem cell transplant. The sequence was collected from a female patient under 10 years old who had a stem cell transplant for Fanconi anemia, so the T cells may come from the graft donor. The CDR3 sequence: CSARDAHLQHF. For the CDR3, the DNA is TGCAGTGCTAGAGATGCACATCTCCAGCATTTT.